A selection of T cell receptor beta chains follows, all from one sample in a study of blood T cell repertoires in COVID-19. Measured with immunoSEQ multiplex PCR; TCRdb has only the in-frame clones, and not every one. The data hold some 46,000 clones, with 87% observed a single time. The sample comprised peripheral blood. These receptors were obtained from a human donor in a cohort sampled during active COVID-19. Both conserved end residues are part of each CDR3. The D gene is left open where the match is weak. Clone size is shown for a subset of rows, as once, few, many or a class of expanded clone.

J gene,D gene,clone size,V gene,CDR3 protein,CDR3 DNA
TRBJ1-2,NA,NA,TRBV2,CASRAGLTGGYTF,TGTGCCAGCAGAGCCGGACTTACCGGTGGCTACACCTTC
TRBJ2-5,TRBD2,NA,TRBV9,CASSVSGRVQETQYF,TGTGCCAGCAGCGTATCAGGGAGGGTCCAAGAGACCCAGTACTTC
TRBJ2-3,TRBD1,NA,TRBV24-1,CATSPGTGFVGTDTQYF,TGTGCCACCAGTCCCGGGACAGGGTTTGTAGGGACAGATACGCAGTATTTT
TRBJ2-7,TRBD2,few,TRBV9,CASSASLTSGRNEQYF,TGTGCCAGCAGCGCGTCTTTGACTAGCGGGAGAAACGAGCAGTACTTC
TRBJ2-3,NA,NA,TRBV11-2,CASSRDYGLSDTQYF,TGTGCCAGCAGCCGAGATTACGGACTGTCGGATACGCAGTATTTT
TRBJ2-1,NA,NA,TRBV24-1,CATSGYSGSSNEQFF,TGTGCCACCAGTGGATATTCGGGATCTTCAAATGAGCAGTTCTTC
TRBJ2-7,NA,NA,TRBV20-1,CSASMGALVSYEQYF,TGCAGTGCTAGTATGGGGGCCCTAGTCTCCTACGAGCAGTACTTC
TRBJ2-7,TRBD2,NA,TRBV20-1,CSASSGRGEQYF,TGCAGTGCTAGTAGCGGGAGGGGCGAGCAGTACTTC
TRBJ2-3,TRBD2,NA,TRBV7-6,CASSASGLAGVDTQYF,TGTGCCAGCAGCGCGTCGGGACTAGCGGGAGTTGATACGCAGTATTTT
TRBJ2-1,NA,NA,TRBV7-3,CASSPGQGSYNEQFF,TGTGCCAGCAGCCCAGGCCAGGGGTCCTACAATGAGCAGTTCTTC
TRBJ2-7,TRBD2,NA,TRBV4-1,CASSQESSSGRARYF,TGCGCCAGCAGCCAAGAATCGTCTAGCGGGAGGGCCCGGTACTTC
TRBJ2-2,NA,NA,TRBV5-1,CASSGLRDVTGELFF,TGCGCCAGCAGCGGTTTGCGGGATGTGACCGGGGAGCTGTTTTTT
TRBJ2-2,NA,NA,TRBV19,CASTPVANTGELFF,TGTGCCAGTACCCCGGTTGCGAACACCGGGGAGCTGTTTTTT
TRBJ2-5,NA,NA,TRBV19,CASSITGEETQYF,TGTGCCAGTAGTATTACAGGAGAAGAGACCCAGTACTTC
TRBJ2-3,TRBD2,NA,TRBV30,CACRSSGTDTQYF,TGTGCCTGTAGGTCTAGCGGGACGGATACGCAGTATTTT
TRBJ2-1,TRBD2,NA,TRBV13,CASSKPGLAEFNEQFF,TGTGCCAGCAGCAAGCCGGGACTAGCGGAATTTAATGAGCAGTTCTTC
TRBJ2-4,TRBD1,NA,TRBV5-8,CASSLAGTGTLAKNIQYF,TGTGCCAGCAGCTTGGCCGGGACAGGAACTCTAGCCAAAAACATTCAGTACTTC
TRBJ2-7,TRBD1,NA,TRBV10-3,CAIRGTGLRNEQYF,TGTGCCATCAGGGGGACAGGGCTACGGAACGAGCAGTACTTC
TRBJ1-4,NA,NA,TRBV19,CASSIAKDRNNEKLFF,TGTGCCAGTAGTATAGCTAAAGACAGGAATAATGAAAAACTGTTTTTT
TRBJ2-5,NA,NA,TRBV11-2,CASSLGASLLETQYF,TGTGCCAGCAGCTTAGGCGCGTCCCTCCTAGAGACCCAGTACTTC
TRBJ2-3,TRBD2,NA,TRBV11-2,CASSLGLTSGRGADTQYF,TGTGCCAGCAGCTTAGGGTTGACTAGCGGGAGAGGGGCAGATACGCAGTATTTT
TRBJ1-1,NA,NA,TRBV7-6,CASSRQGWTEAFF,TGTGCCAGCAGCCGGCAGGGGTGGACTGAAGCTTTCTTT
TRBJ2-2,TRBD2,NA,TRBV9,CASSAGLAANTGELFF,TGTGCCAGCAGCGCCGGACTAGCGGCGAACACCGGGGAGCTGTTTTTT
TRBJ2-7,TRBD1,once,TRBV12-3/TRBV12-4,CASSLETGAEQYF,TGTGCCAGCAGTTTAGAGACAGGGGCCGAGCAGTACTTC
TRBJ2-3,NA,NA,TRBV29-1,CSVESSTDTQYF,TGCAGCGTTGAATCGAGCACAGATACGCAGTATTTT
TRBJ2-2,TRBD1,NA,TRBV5-1,CASSLASGQGNTGELFF,TGCGCCAGCAGCTTGGCCTCGGGACAGGGGAACACCGGGGAGCTGTTTTTT
TRBJ2-7,TRBD2,NA,TRBV2,CASSKGLADSYEQYF,TGTGCCAGCAGTAAAGGACTAGCGGATTCCTACGAGCAGTACTTC
TRBJ2-7,NA,NA,TRBV29-1,CSVQSGVSYEQYF,TGCAGCGTCCAATCTGGAGTTTCCTACGAGCAGTACTTC
TRBJ2-7,TRBD1,NA,TRBV2,CASWLGQGMYEQYF,TGTGCCAGCTGGCTGGGACAGGGGATGTACGAGCAGTACTTC
TRBJ2-5,TRBD2,once,TRBV11-2,CASSPRAGGPPFGETQYF,TGTGCCAGCAGCCCCAGAGCGGGAGGGCCGCCATTCGGAGAGACCCAGTACTTC
TRBJ1-2,NA,NA,TRBV4-1,CASSQPLRGIDYGYTF,TGCGCCAGCAGCCAACCACTGAGAGGGATCGACTATGGCTACACCTTC
TRBJ2-1,NA,once,TRBV7-3,CASSLTGLGQFF,TGTGCCAGCAGCTTAACTGGCCTTGGGCAGTTCTTC
TRBJ1-1,NA,NA,TRBV28,CASSLPARGTEAFF,TGTGCCAGCAGTTTACCCGCCAGGGGTACTGAAGCTTTCTTT
TRBJ1-2,NA,NA,TRBV27,CASSFVSGLANYGYTF,TGTGCCAGCAGTTTTGTTTCAGGGCTAGCTAACTATGGCTACACCTTC
TRBJ1-1,TRBD1,NA,TRBV5-4,CASSSDRENTEAFF,TGTGCCAGCAGCTCCGACAGGGAGAACACTGAAGCTTTCTTT
TRBJ1-2,NA,NA,TRBV7-8,CASSLSVRDYGYTF,TGTGCCAGCAGTCTCTCTGTTAGAGACTATGGCTACACCTTC
TRBJ1-5,TRBD1,NA,TRBV5-4,CASSRDRAQPQHF,TGTGCCAGCAGCCGAGACAGGGCTCAGCCCCAGCATTTT
TRBJ2-2,TRBD1,few,TRBV30,CATPARGLSTGELFF,TGTGCTACCCCAGCGAGGGGGCTAAGCACCGGGGAGCTGTTTTTT
TRBJ1-2,TRBD1,NA,TRBV6-1,CASSEAEGADGYTF,TGTGCCAGCAGTGAAGCCGAGGGGGCTGATGGCTACACCTTC